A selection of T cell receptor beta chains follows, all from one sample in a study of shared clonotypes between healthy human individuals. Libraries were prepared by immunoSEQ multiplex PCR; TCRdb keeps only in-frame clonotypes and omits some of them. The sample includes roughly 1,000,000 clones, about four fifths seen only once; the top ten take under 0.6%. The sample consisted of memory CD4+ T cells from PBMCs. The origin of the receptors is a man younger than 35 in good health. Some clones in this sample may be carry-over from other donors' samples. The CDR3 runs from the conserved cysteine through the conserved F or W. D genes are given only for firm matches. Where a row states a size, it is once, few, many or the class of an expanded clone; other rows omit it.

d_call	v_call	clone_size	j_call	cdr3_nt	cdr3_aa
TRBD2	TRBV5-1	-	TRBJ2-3	TGCGCCAGCAGCATAGATGGACTAGCGGGTGCTACTAGCACAGATACGCAGTATTTT	CASSIDGLAGATSTDTQYF
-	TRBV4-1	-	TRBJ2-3	TGCGCCAGCAGCCTCACACAAACTGAAACAGATACGCAGTATTTT	CASSLTQTETDTQYF
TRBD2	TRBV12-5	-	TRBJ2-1	TGTGCTAGTGGTTTGGCCAAACTAGCGGGAGGGCCAGGTGAGCAGTTCTTC	CASGLAKLAGGPGEQFF
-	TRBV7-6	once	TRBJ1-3	TGTGCCAGCAGTTCGCGCGCTGTCTTCTCTGGAAACACCATATATTTT	CASSSRAVFSGNTIYF
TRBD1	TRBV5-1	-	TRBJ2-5	TGCGCCAGCAGCCCAGGTGGCGGACAGGGACAAGAGACCCAGTACTTC	CASSPGGGQGQETQYF
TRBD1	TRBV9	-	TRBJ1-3	TGTGCCAGCAGCGTAGCGTCAGGGGGCTCTGGAAACACCATATATTTT	CASSVASGGSGNTIYF
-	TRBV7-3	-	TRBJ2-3	TGTGCCAGCAGCCCTAAGCGGTACGCAGATACGCAGTATTTT	CASSPKRYADTQYF
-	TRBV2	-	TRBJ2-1	TGTGCCAGCAGTGATCAGCAATCCCAACGCAATGAGCAGTTCTTC	CASSDQQSQRNEQFF
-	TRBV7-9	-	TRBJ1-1	TGTGCCAGCAGCTCCAACCGAGGGGGTACGATGAACACTGAAGCTTTCTTT	CASSSNRGGTMNTEAFF
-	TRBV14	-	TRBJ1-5	TGTGCCAGCAGCCAAGATAGAGTGGGGGATTCTTATAGCAATCAGCCCCAGCATTTT	CASSQDRVGDSYSNQPQHF
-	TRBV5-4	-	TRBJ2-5	TGTGCCAGCAGCTTGAATTGGGGACAAGAGACCCAGTACTTC	CASSLNWGQETQYF
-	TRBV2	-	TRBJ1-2	TGTGCCAGCAGTGAAACAGGGTCCCGCGGCTACACCTTC	CASSETGSRGYTF
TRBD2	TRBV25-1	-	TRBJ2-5	TGTGCCAGCAGTGAATCCCCTGGGGGGGTAGGTGAGACCCAGTACTTC	CASSESPGGVGETQYF
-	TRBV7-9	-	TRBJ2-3	TGTGCCAGCAGCTTAATTTCGTCGGAGGCAGATACGCAGTATTTT	CASSLISSEADTQYF
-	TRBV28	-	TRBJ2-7	TGTGCCAGCAGTTTACCTAGCCTGCCCGAGCAGTACTTC	CASSLPSLPEQYF
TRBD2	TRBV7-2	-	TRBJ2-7	TGTGCCAGCAGCTCACAGCGACTAGCGGGCGGACTTACCTACGAGCAGTACTTC	CASSSQRLAGGLTYEQYF
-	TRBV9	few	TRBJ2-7	TGTGCCAGCAGCGTCGCAGCCAGCTCCTACGAGCAGTACTTC	CASSVAASSYEQYF
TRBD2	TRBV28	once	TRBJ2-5	TGTGCCAGCAGTTCCGCTAGCGGGAGGGCCCGGGAGACCCAGTACTTC	CASSSASGRARETQYF
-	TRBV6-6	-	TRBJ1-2	TGTGCCAGCAGTTACGATATGAACTATGGCTACACCTTC	CASSYDMNYGYTF
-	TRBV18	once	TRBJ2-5	TGTGCCAGCTCATTGGGGGTTGGAGAGACCCAGTACTTC	CASSLGVGETQYF
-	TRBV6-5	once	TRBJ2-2	TGTGCCAGCTTCGCCCCGGGCCCGAACACCGGGGAGCTGTTTTTT	CASFAPGPNTGELFF
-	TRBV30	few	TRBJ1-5	TGTGCCTGGAGCCCGCCTGGGTATCAGCCCCAGCATTTT	CAWSPPGYQPQHF
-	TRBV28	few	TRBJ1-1	TGTGCCAGCAGTTCCCCTGTAGGGAACACTGAAGCTTTCTTT	CASSSPVGNTEAFF
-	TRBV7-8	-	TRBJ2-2	TGTGCCAGCAGCTTAGCGTCCCCGAACACCGGGGAGCTGTTTTTT	CASSLASPNTGELFF
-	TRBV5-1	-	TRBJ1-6	TGCGCCAGCAGCTTGGAGGAGCTTTCACCCCTCCACTTT	CASSLEELSPLHF
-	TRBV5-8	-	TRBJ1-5	TGTGCCAGCAGCCCCCAAATGGGGATCGGCAATCAGCCCCAGCATTTT	CASSPQMGIGNQPQHF
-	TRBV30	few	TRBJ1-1	TGTGCCTGGAGTGTTAGGAAGAACACTGAAGCTTTCTTT	CAWSVRKNTEAFF
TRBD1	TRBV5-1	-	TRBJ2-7	TGCGCCAGCAGCTCCGGGACAGGGGGCATGGTCGGCTACGAGCAGTACTTC	CASSSGTGGMVGYEQYF
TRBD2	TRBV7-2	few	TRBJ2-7	TGTGCCAGCAGCTTATTAACTAGCGGGTTCTACGAGCAGTACTTC	CASSLLTSGFYEQYF
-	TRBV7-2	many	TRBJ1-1	TGTGCCAGCAGCCATTCGCCAGGGGCAACGATCACTGAAGCTTTCTTT	CASSHSPGATITEAFF
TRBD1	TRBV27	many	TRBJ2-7	TGTGCCAGGGATCGTATAGGGACAGGCCCCTACGAGCAGTACTTC	CARDRIGTGPYEQYF
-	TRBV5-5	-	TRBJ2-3	TGTGCCAGCAGCTTGGCCCCAGCTGCCACAGATACGCAGTATTTT	CASSLAPAATDTQYF
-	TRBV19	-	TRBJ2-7	TGTGCCAGTAGTAGGGACTTCCGGGGTGCCGACCACGAGCAGTACTTC	CASSRDFRGADHEQYF
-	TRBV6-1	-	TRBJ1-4	TGTGCCAGCAGTGAAATGCTACCCGCAACTAATGAAAAACTGTTTTTT	CASSEMLPATNEKLFF
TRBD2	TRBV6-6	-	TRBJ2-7	TGTGCCAGCAGTCGGGGGGGGCAGGTTTCCTCCTACGAGCAGTACTTC	CASSRGGQVSSYEQYF
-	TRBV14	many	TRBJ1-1	TGTGCCAGCAGCCAAGGCAGGAACACTGAAGCTTTCTTT	CASSQGRNTEAFF
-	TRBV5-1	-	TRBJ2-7	TGCGCCAGCAGCTTGACGGTTCAGGGGTCCGAGCAGTACTTC	CASSLTVQGSEQYF
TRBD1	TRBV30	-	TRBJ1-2	TGTGCCTGGGAGAAGGAACAGGGGTATGGCTACACCTTC	CAWEKEQGYGYTF
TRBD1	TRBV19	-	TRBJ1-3	TGTGCCAGTAGTATGGACAGGATCTCTGGAAACACCATATATTTT	CASSMDRISGNTIYF
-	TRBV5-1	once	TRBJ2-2	TGCGCCACCTCACCTGGGCGTTTAAGCGCCGGGGAGCTGTTTTTT	CATSPGRLSAGELFF
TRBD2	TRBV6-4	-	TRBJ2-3	TGTGCCAGCAGTGACATAGCGGGAGCGGATACGCAGTATTTT	CASSDIAGADTQYF
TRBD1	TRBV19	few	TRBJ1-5	TGTGCCAGTAGTACCTTCCGGACAGGGCAACAGCCCCAGCATTTT	CASSTFRTGQQPQHF
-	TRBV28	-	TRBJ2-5	TGTGCCAGCAGTAGGGGAGGGGGCCGCCAAGAGACCCAGTACTTC	CASSRGGGRQETQYF
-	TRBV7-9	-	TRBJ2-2	TGTGCCAGCAGGTCGGGCGGGGACACCGGGGAGCTGTTTTTT	CASRSGGDTGELFF
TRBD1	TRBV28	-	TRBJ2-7	TGTGCCAGCAGTCGCTTGGAGACAGGGTACTACGAGCAGTACTTC	CASSRLETGYYEQYF
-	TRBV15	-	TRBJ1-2	TGTGCCACCAGCAGGGGCGTAGGCCAGAGCCTCTATGGCTACACCTTC	CATSRGVGQSLYGYTF
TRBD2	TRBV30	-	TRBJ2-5	TGTGCCTGGACTCCCCTAGCGGGAGTGATGGAGACCCAGTACTTC	CAWTPLAGVMETQYF
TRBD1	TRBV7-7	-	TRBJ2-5	TGTGCCAGCAGCTCCGGGACAGGGGGCCAGGAGACCCAGTACTTC	CASSSGTGGQETQYF
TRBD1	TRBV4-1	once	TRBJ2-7	TGCGCCAGCAGCCCCTCCGGGACAGGAGTCTACGAGCAGTACTTC	CASSPSGTGVYEQYF
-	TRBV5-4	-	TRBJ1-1	TGTGCCAGCAGCCGAAGGTATTCAGGCGCTGAAGCTTTCTTT	CASSRRYSGAEAFF